A single sample gave rise to the 15 T cell receptor beta chains below, sequenced in a study of T-cell memory formation after mild COVID-19. TCRdb reanalysed the 5' RACE reads using MiXCR and keeps one entry per CDR3 protein. This sample carries under 450,000 distinct CDR3 sequences, 20% to 25% of them seen once, and the ten largest clones take over 20%. The sequenced sample consisted of PBMCs or a T cell subset sorted from them (not recorded which). These receptors were obtained from a young man who had mild COVID-19 (a few samples of this study predate the infection). Cell type and time point are not known.

The rearrangement uses TRBV3-1 and TRBJ2-2; D not certain. Germline CDR1 is LGHDT and CDR2 is YNNKEL (reference sequence). This CDR3 spans 17 amino acids. V lost 3 bases and J 3 bases, leaving 17 bases between the germline ends. The CDR3 reads CASSHSTRRRYTGELFF. CDR3 bases: TGTGCCAGCAGCCATTCGACCCGGCGTAGGTACACCGGGGAGCTGTTTTTT.

The V and J genes are TRBV12-5 and TRBJ2-2; 7 positions agree with TRBD2. J gave up 3 bases and V 3 bases, and 7 bases lay outside the gene matches. The CDR3 totals 16 residues. Germline CDR1 LGHNT, CDR2 FRNRAP. The CDR3 spells CASGFLVAGYTGELFF. The DNA for the CDR3 is TGTGCTAGTGGTTTCCTCGTAGCGGGTTACACCGGGGAGCTGTTTTTT.

The rearrangement links TRBV3-1 to TRBJ2-1; TRBD2 matches 9 bases. CDR1 is LGHDT, CDR2 YNNKEL, per germline (reference sequence). The CDR3 extends over 15 amino acids. V was clipped by 7 bases and J by 8 bases; unmatched bases: 12. The CDR3 spells CASTHLSGGSDEQFF. The CDR3, as DNA: TGTGCCAGCACCCACCTGAGCGGGGGGAGCGATGAGCAGTTCTTC.

This clonotype has just a few counts. The V gene is TRBV18, the J gene TRBJ2-7; 7 positions match TRBD1. The germline gives CDR1 KGHSH, CDR2 LQKENI. This CDR3 region has 15 residues. V lost 2 bases, J lost 0 bases, and 4 bases stayed unmatched. CDR3 region: CASSPTGTASYEQYF. CDR3 DNA: TGTGCCAGCTCACCAACCGGGACAGCCTCCTACGAGCAGTACTTC. The full variable domain, its missing parts supplied by reference TRBV18 and TRBJ2-7, is NAGVMQNPRHLVRRRGQEARLRCSPMKGHSHVYWYRQLPEEGLKFMVYLQKENIIDESGMPKERFSAEFPKEGPSILRIQQVVRGDSAAYFCASSPTGTASYEQYFGPGTRLTVT.

This clonotype was counted many times. V gene TRBV6-4 combines with J gene TRBJ2-3; no clear D. The CDR3 consists of 15 residues. The V gene lost 6 bases and the J gene lost 2 bases, with 15 bases spanning the gap. Germline V lookup: CDR1 MRHNA, CDR2 SNTAGT. Here the CDR3 DNA reads TGTGCCAGCAGCCATAGAGCCGGTGCCACAGATACGCAGTATTTT. This translates into CASSHRAGATDTQYF.

The chain recombines TRBV29-1 with TRBJ2-2; the D gene is possibly TRBD2 (5 bases). Per the germline V gene, CDR1 is SQVTM and CDR2 is ANQGSEA. Between the trimmed V and J ends, which lost 2 bases and 7 bases, there was a span of 17 bases. The CDR3 totals 15 residues. The CDR3 DNA reads TGCAGCGTTGAAAATGGAAGAGGAGGCAGCGGGGAGCTGTTTTTT. It specifies CSVENGRGGSGELFF.

The rearrangement joins TRBV5-1 to TRBJ1-4; D gene unclear. Germline CDR1 is SGHRS and CDR2 is YFSETQ. The V and J ends lost 5 bases and 6 bases respectively, with 14 bases between them. This CDR3 comprises 14 residues. The CDR3 DNA follows: TGCGCCAGCAGTACGACGGCGGACCATGAAAAACTGTTTTTT. This sequence encodes CASSTTADHEKLFF.

This clonotype was observed a handful of times. The CDR3 DNA reads as TGTGCCAGTAGTGTGGGACAGTGGAACACTGAAGCTTTCTTT. As protein: CASSVGQWNTEAFF. The chain is built from TRBV19 and TRBJ1-1; 7 bases fit TRBD1. Germline values: CDR1 LNHDA, CDR2 SQIVND (reference sequence). The ends lost 5 bases at V and 1 base at J; junction bases unmatched: 4. The CDR3 length is 14 residues.

This clonotype has just one count. A read error may produce the germline difference seen at one junction end. The chain joins TRBV12-3 or TRBV12-4 to TRBJ1-2; D unclear. The CDR3 covers 14 residues. The CDR3 DNA reads TGTGCCAGCAGTTACTGGGAGAGGCTTTATGGCTGCACCTTC. It codes for CASSYWERLYGCTF.

The genes are TRBV12-3 or TRBV12-4 and TRBJ2-3, with D perhaps matching TRBD2 (5 bases). The CDR3 has 13 residues. Deletions cut 7 bases from V and 0 bases from J, with 8 bases between. CDR3 DNA sequence: TGTGCCAGCAATCGGAGGAGCACAGATACGCAGTATTTT. This sequence encodes CASNRRSTDTQYF.

This rearrangement joins TRBV6-5 to TRBJ1-2; 7 positions agree with TRBD1. The germline CDR1 and CDR2 sequences are MNHEY and SVGAGI. V was pared by 2 bases and J by 7 bases, with 10 bases of the junction left unmatched. The CDR3 is made up of 15 amino acids. The CDR3: CASSYELTGIRGYTF. CDR3 DNA: TGTGCCAGCAGTTACGAGCTGACAGGGATCCGTGGCTACACCTTC.

This clonotype was picked up a small number of times. The chain couples TRBV5-6 to TRBJ2-5; D is possibly TRBD1 (5 bases). Germline V gives CDR1 SGHDT, CDR2 YYEEEE. V lost 0 bases and J lost 3, with 9 bases in between. The CDR3 has 14 amino acids. CDR3 DNA: TGTGCCAGCAGCTTGGGCGACAGAAAAGAGACCCAGTACTTC. It yields the protein CASSLGDRKETQYF. Full variable domain (missing parts from reference TRBV5-6 and TRBJ2-5): DAGVTQSPTHLIKTRGQQVTLRCSPKSGHDTVSWYQQALGQGPQFIFQYYEEEERQRGNFPDRFSGHQFPNYSSELNVNALLLGDSALYLCASSLGDRKETQYFGPGTRLLVL.

V usage is TRBV5-1 and J usage is TRBJ2-7; tentative D call: TRBD2 (6 bases). The V end lost 3 bases, the J end lost 2 bases, and 15 bases lay between the germline ends. The CDR3 totals 15 residues. The germline V gene has CDR1 SGHRS and CDR2 YFSETQ. In DNA form, the CDR3 reads TGCGCCAGCAGCTCGGAGGGGACCGGTACCTACGAGCAGTACTTC. The encoded protein is CASSSEGTGTYEQYF.

Only a few counts were recorded for this clonotype. The V gene is TRBV6-5, the J gene TRBJ2-1; 11 nucleotides agree with TRBD1. Germline V gene data show CDR1 as MNHEY and CDR2 as SVGAGI. J lost 6 bases, V lost 2 bases, and 3 bases had no gene match. This CDR3 is built from 15 residues. The CDR3 region is CASSYRDRGINEQFF. CDR3 DNA: TGTGCCAGCAGTTACCGGGACAGGGGGATCAATGAGCAGTTCTTC.

This sequence joins TRBV21-1 and TRBJ2-7; TRBD1, as called in the table, went unchecked against the DNA. TRBV21-1 is reported as a pseudogene. CDR3 size: 16 residues. The CDR3 here is CASRRQGTRSSYEQYV. The CDR3 DNA is TGTGCCAGCCGCAGGCAGGGGACGAGGAGCTCCTACGAGCAGTACGTC.